These 23 T cell receptor beta chains share one sample of origin, sequenced in a study of persistence of HIV-infected CD4 T cells. Cells were stimulated with overlapping HIV-1 Gag 15-mer peptides. CD40L-negative CD69-negative CD45RO-high memory CD4+ T cells were sorted as populations depleted of antigen-responding cells. The libraries were made with immunoSEQ version 4 in survey mode. Method: immunoSEQ multiplex PCR; TCRdb's copy keeps in-frame clones and lacks some. Of about 33,000 clones listed, 75% to 90% are singletons. Their recognized antigens are unknown. The sample in question was cultured CD4+ T cells from PBMCs, obtained from a patient who received antiretroviral therapy. The receptors were gathered from an adult with HIV. The donor label of this sample is uncertain.

This clone was recorded only once. The chain links TRBV5-1 to TRBJ2-1; 8 nucleotides match TRBD1. The CDR3 length is 17 residues. Germline trimming cut 1 base from V and 9 bases from J; bases unmatched to any gene: 15. Looked up from germline, CDR1 is SGHRS and CDR2 is YFSETQ. CDR3 amino acids: CASSLTIGQGLVAEQFF. The DNA for the CDR3 is TGCGCCAGCAGCTTGACGATAGGACAGGGCTTGGTTGCTGAGCAGTTCTTC. Variable domain in full (rest from reference TRBV5-1 and TRBJ2-1): KAGVTQTPRYLIKTRGQQVTLSCSPISGHRSVSWYQQTPGQGLQFLFEYFSETQRNKGNFPGRFSGRQFSNSRSEMNVSTLELGDSALYLCASSLTIGQGLVAEQFFGPGTRLTVL.

The rearrangement joins TRBV9 to TRBJ2-1; D tentatively reads TRBD1 or TRBD2 (6 bases each). V was trimmed by 4 bases and J by 7 bases, leaving 9 bases between them. The CDR3 extends over 12 amino acids. Germline V gene data show CDR1 as SGDLS and CDR2 as YYNGEE. This CDR3 reads CASSRGLNEQFF. CDR3 nucleotides: TGTGCCAGCAGCCGGGGGCTAAATGAGCAGTTCTTC.

This clone was counted a single time. This sequence joins TRBV5-1 and TRBJ1-1; the D gene is possibly TRBD1 (6 bases). V gave up 5 bases and J gave up 1 base, with 12 bases separating them. This CDR3 has 14 amino acids. Germline V CDR1 and CDR2: SGHRS, YFSETQ. The CDR3 protein is CASRGAAGNTEAFF. For the CDR3, the DNA is TGCGCCAGCAGGGGGGCCGCGGGGAACACTGAAGCTTTCTTT.

V usage is TRBV6-5 and J usage is TRBJ1-1; TRBD1 might be the D (6 bases). This CDR3 has 14 residues. Trimming removed 2 bases at V and 3 bases at J, with 10 bases between. CDR1 is MNHEY and CDR2 is SVGAGI in the germline V gene. The CDR3 region has the DNA TGTGCCAGCAGTTACCGGGGGCTCTACACTGAAGCTTTCTTT. Translated, it gives CASSYRGLYTEAFF.

The rearrangement joins TRBV2 to TRBJ2-2, with D unresolved. V was clipped by 7 bases and J by 1 base, with 7 bases between them. CDR1 is SNHLY and CDR2 is FYNNEI in the germline V gene. The CDR3 is 13 amino acids. The CDR3 bases are TGTGCCAGCACAAGGCAGAACACCGGGGAGCTGTTTTTT. Protein sequence: CASTRQNTGELFF.

The chain combines TRBV3-1 (or the pseudogene TRBV3-2) with TRBJ2-5; the match to TRBD2 covers 9 bases. Germline assignment: CDR1 LGHDT and CDR2 YNNKEL (reference sequence). The CDR3 has 15 amino acids. V lost 4 bases, J lost 4 bases, and 7 bases stayed unmatched. The DNA for the CDR3 is TGTGCCAGCAGCCCACAAGCGGGGGGACCAGAGACCCAGTACTTC. It specifies CASSPQAGGPETQYF.

The chain recombines TRBV10-3 with TRBJ2-7; D gene ambiguous. V was clipped by 7 bases and J by 0 bases, with 13 bases between them. The CDR3 is 14 amino acids. Germline values: CDR1 ENHRY, CDR2 SYGVKD. CDR3 bases: TGTGCCATCACCGCGATGGGTTCCTCCTACGAGCAGTACTTC. It yields the protein CAITAMGSSYEQYF.

The CDR3 DNA reads as TGCAGTGCTAGTCACGGCAGAATAGCCAAAAACATTCAGTACTTC. Protein product: CSASHGRIAKNIQYF. The genes are TRBV20-1 and TRBJ2-4; no firm D call. CDR1 and CDR2 (germline): DFQATT, SNEGSKA (reference sequence). CDR3 length: 15 amino acids. Trimming pared 3 bases from V and 0 bases from J, leaving 12 bases between.

This clone has just one count. This sequence joins TRBV15 and TRBJ1-3; D remains ambiguous. The germline CDR1 and CDR2 sequences are LNHNV and YYDKDF (reference sequence). The V end was cut by 8 bases, the J end by 5 bases, with 13 bases between. There are 13 residues in the CDR3. For the CDR3, the DNA is TGTGCCACCTCTTTAGTTGGGCGAAACACCATATATTTT. Encoded protein: CATSLVGRNTIYF.

The chain employs TRBV6-5 and TRBJ2-1; 8 bases agree with TRBD1. J gave up 7 bases and V 7 bases, and 6 bases lay outside the gene matches. Per germline, CDR1 MNHEY and CDR2 SVGAGI. The CDR3 length is 13 residues. The CDR3 DNA follows: TGTGCCAGCAAATTCGGGACAGGTAATGAGCAGTTCTTC. Residues: CASKFGTGNEQFF.

This chain joins TRBV5-1 and TRBJ1-1; D may be TRBD1 (5 bases). Trimming removed 0 bases from V and 6 bases from J, with 9 bases in between. Germline assignment: CDR1 SGHRS and CDR2 YFSETQ. The CDR3 spans 13 residues. The chain's CDR3 is CASSLAGDSEAFF. CDR3 bases: TGCGCCAGCAGCTTGGCTGGGGACTCTGAAGCTTTCTTT. Full variable domain (outside the CDR3, taken from reference TRBV5-1 and TRBJ1-1): KAGVTQTPRYLIKTRGQQVTLSCSPISGHRSVSWYQQTPGQGLQFLFEYFSETQRNKGNFPGRFSGRQFSNSRSEMNVSTLELGDSALYLCASSLAGDSEAFFGQGTRLTVV.

J is TRBJ2-7 and V is TRBV27; D uncertain. This CDR3 has 16 amino acids. The germline CDR1 and CDR2 sequences are MNHEY and SMNVEV (reference sequence). The germline V and J ends were trimmed by 2 bases and 6 bases, with 20 bases remaining between them. CDR3 DNA: TGTGCCAGCAGTTTAATTGGCAGGTTACCCTTCGGCGAGCAGTACTTC. Amino acid sequence: CASSLIGRLPFGEQYF.

This chain connects TRBV7-6 to TRBJ2-1; 8 nucleotides align to TRBD2. This CDR3 is built from 16 residues. Per the germline V gene, CDR1 is SGHVS and CDR2 is FNYEAQ. The V segment lost 4 bases and the J segment 4 bases; nucleotides outside the gene matches: 9. The DNA for the CDR3 is TGTGCCAGCAGCTCCATAACTAGCGGAAAATACAATGAGCAGTTCTTC. Its translation is CASSSITSGKYNEQFF.

The chain is built from TRBV6-2 or TRBV6-3 and TRBJ2-7; D may match TRBD1 or TRBD2 (6 bases each). V lost 5 bases and J lost 2, with 19 bases in between. The CDR3 sequence is 16 residues long. Germline values: CDR1 MNHEY, CDR2 SVGEGT. The CDR3, as DNA: TGTGCCAGCAGTCCCAGAACTTGGGGGGCCACCTACGAGCAGTACTTC. This gives the protein CASSPRTWGATYEQYF.

The CDR3 spells CASRGTGFEQYV. CDR3 DNA: TGTGCCAGCCGGGGGACAGGTTTCGAGCAGTACGTC. The chain combines TRBV6-6 with TRBJ2-7; 8 bases match TRBD1. Germline values: CDR1 MNHNY, CDR2 SVGAGI (reference sequence). The CDR3 loop spans 12 amino acids. With 8 bases clipped from V and 6 bases from J, the junction kept 6 bases outside the gene matches.

This clone was seen just once. V and J are TRBV20-1 and TRBJ2-3; D might be TRBD2 (5 bases). Germline V lookup: CDR1 DFQATT, CDR2 SNEGSKA (reference sequence). The CDR3 contains 11 residues. The V end was cut by 4 bases, the J end by 5 bases, with 7 bases between. The CDR3 region is CSAIGGDTQYF. For the CDR3, the DNA is TGCAGTGCTATTGGAGGAGATACGCAGTATTTT.

This CDR3 reads CSASDNEQFF. CDR3 sequence (DNA): TGCAGTGCTAGTGACAATGAGCAGTTCTTC. The rearrangement links TRBV20-1 to TRBJ2-1; no clear D. The CDR3 has 10 amino acids. The germline V and J ends were trimmed by 3 bases and 5 bases, with 2 bases remaining between them. The germline V gene has CDR1 DFQATT and CDR2 SNEGSKA (reference sequence).

This clone was seen a handful of times. The chain links TRBV19 to TRBJ1-5; TRBD1 matches at 8 bases. Germline lookup yields CDR1 LNHDA and CDR2 SQIVND (reference sequence). V lost 10 bases to trimming and J lost 4 bases; unmatched junction nucleotides: 9. This CDR3 has 14 amino acids. DNA for the CDR3: TGTGCCACCTCACAGGGGGGACGAAATCAGCCCCAGCATTTT. Translated, it gives CATSQGGRNQPQHF.

This chain's CDR3 is CASSGGLARETQYF. CDR3 DNA sequence: TGTGCCAGCAGTGGAGGACTAGCGCGTGAGACCCAGTACTTC. The chain has TRBV27 and TRBJ2-5; 9 bases line up with TRBD2. Germline CDR1 MNHEY, CDR2 SMNVEV (reference sequence). CDR3 length: 14 residues. The ends lost 5 bases at V and 5 bases at J; junction bases unmatched: 6.

The rearrangement joins TRBV3-1 (or the pseudogene TRBV3-2) to TRBJ1-4, with TRBD1 matching 7 bases. Germline V lookup: CDR1 LGHDT, CDR2 YNNKEL (reference sequence). The ends lost 4 bases at V and 8 bases at J; junction bases unmatched: 7. The CDR3 runs 14 residues. CDR3 coding DNA: TGTGCCAGCAGCCCTTTAGACAGGGAAGAAAAACTGTTTTTT. As protein: CASSPLDREEKLFF.

The V call is TRBV30, the J call TRBJ1-2, with TRBD1 as a possible D gene (5 bases). V lost 0 bases, J lost 10 bases, and 12 bases lay in between. Germline V gene sequence: CDR1 GTSNPN, CDR2 SVGIG (reference sequence). The CDR3 consists of 12 residues. CDR3 sequence reads: CAWSVRGSVYTF. The CDR3 DNA follows: TGTGCCTGGAGTGTACGGGGCAGCGTCTACACCTTC. The variable domain in full, with the rest retrieved from reference TRBV30 and TRBJ1-2, is SQTIHQWPATLVQPVGSPLSLECTVEGTSNPNLYWYRQAAGRGLQLLFYSVGIGQISSEVPQNLSASRPQDRQFILSSKKLLLSDSGFYLCAWSVRGSVYTFGSGTRLTVV.

The chain joins TRBV5-4 to TRBJ2-5; possible D gene TRBD2, 5 bases. Per germline, CDR1 SGHNT and CDR2 YYREEE (reference sequence). Trimming left V 0 bases short and J 5 bases short, with 11 bases between. The CDR3 covers 14 residues. The CDR3 spells CASSLDVREETQYF. DNA of the CDR3: TGTGCCAGCAGCTTGGATGTAAGGGAGGAGACCCAGTACTTC.

This chain uses TRBV10-1 with TRBJ2-2; D possibly matches TRBD1 or TRBD2 (5 bases each). There are 15 residues in the CDR3. From germline, CDR1 is WNHNN and CDR2 SYGVQD (reference sequence). Trimming cost V 3 bases and J 5 bases, with 13 bases left between them. Here the CDR3 DNA reads TGCGCCAGCAGTGAACTGCCGAGGGGTACCGGGGAGCTGTTTTTT. Translating it yields CASSELPRGTGELFF.